This T cell receptor beta chain was observed in a study of T cells in Graves' hyperthyroidism and ophthalmopathy. CDR1 SGHVS and CDR2 FQNEAQ come from the germline V gene. This CDR3 contains 16 residues. The V end lost 4 bases, the J end lost 1 base, and 17 bases lay between the germline ends. There were TCR beta CDR3 regions amplified from RNA transcripts. Researchers ran a first-round RT-PCR on the TCR CDR3 using the HTBI primer set. Via MiXCR, TCRdb re-called the multiplex PCR reads, giving one row per CDR3 protein. The sample contains some 740,000 distinct CDR3 sequences, less than 15% of which appear only once. In its sample, this clonotype was seen a few times.

Sequenced input: blood. The genes are TRBV7-8 and TRBJ2-7; D tentatively fits TRBD1 or TRBD2 (6 bases each). The receptor's source is a woman between 18 and 29 years old with Graves' hyperthyroidism. Here the CDR3 reads CASSSPGAKPSYEQYF. The CDR3 region has the DNA TGTGCCAGCAGCTCCCCGGGGGCGAAACCATCCTACGAGCAGTACTTC.